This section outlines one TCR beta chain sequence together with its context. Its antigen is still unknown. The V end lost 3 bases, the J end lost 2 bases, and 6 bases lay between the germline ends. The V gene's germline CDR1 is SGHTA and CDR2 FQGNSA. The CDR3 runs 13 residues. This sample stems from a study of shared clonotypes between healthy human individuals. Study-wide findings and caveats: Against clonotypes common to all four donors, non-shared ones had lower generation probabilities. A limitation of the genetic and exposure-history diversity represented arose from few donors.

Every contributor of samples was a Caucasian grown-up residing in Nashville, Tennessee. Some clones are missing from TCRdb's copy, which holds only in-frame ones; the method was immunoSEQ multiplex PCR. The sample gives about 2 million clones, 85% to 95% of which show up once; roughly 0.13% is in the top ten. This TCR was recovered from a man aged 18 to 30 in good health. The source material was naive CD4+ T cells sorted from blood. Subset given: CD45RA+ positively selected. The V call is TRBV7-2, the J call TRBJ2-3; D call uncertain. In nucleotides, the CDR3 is TGTGCCAGCAGCTTTATTTCCACAGATACGCAGTATTTT. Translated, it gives CASSFISTDTQYF.